Each of the 15 T cell receptor beta chains below was sequenced from the same sample in a study of shared clonotypes between healthy human individuals. Naive-designated CD8 cells lacked CD45RO, were positively enriched for CCR7, and omitted terminally differentiated effector memory CD45RA+ cells. TCRdb's copy holds only in-frame clones and misses some; the assay was immunoSEQ multiplex PCR. This table holds nearly 2 million clones, about 95% found once. Sequenced material: naive CD8+ T cells sorted from blood. Receptors originate from a young man in good health.

Concerning this clone itself: The sample contains more than one DNA sequence encoding this CDR3. In nucleotides, the CDR3 is TGTGCCAGCAGCTTGGGACCCGGCACTGAAGCTTTCTTT. Translating gives CASSLGPGTEAFF. The rearrangement links TRBV5-4 to TRBJ1-1, with unresolved D. Germline CDR1 reads SGHNT; CDR2 reads YYREEE (reference sequence). V lost 0 bases and J 4 bases, leaving 7 bases between the germline ends. The CDR3 has 13 amino acids. The full variable domain, in which reference TRBV5-4 and TRBJ1-1 provide the parts outside the CDR3, is ETGVTQSPTHLIKTRGQQVTLRCSSQSGHNTVSWYQQALGQGPQFIFQYYREEENGRGNFPPRFSGLQFPNYSSELNVNALELDDSALYLCASSLGPGTEAFFGQGTRLTVV.

V and J are TRBV7-9 and TRBJ2-7, with D perhaps TRBD2 (6 bases). This CDR3 is built from 14 residues. Germline values: CDR1 SEHNR, CDR2 FQNEAQ (reference sequence). The V end lost 3 bases, the J end lost 3 bases, and 12 bases lay between the germline ends. The CDR3, as DNA: TGTGCCAGCAGCTTTGGGGGGTTGGACTACGAGCAGTACTTC. Residues: CASSFGGLDYEQYF.

The CDR3 is CASSYVTGDIYEQYF. CDR3 DNA sequence: TGTGCCAGCAGTTACGTTACAGGGGATATCTACGAGCAGTACTTC. The chain employs TRBV6-5 and TRBJ2-7, with TRBD1 matching over 7 bases. The CDR3 has 15 amino acids. Trimming took 2 bases from V and 3 from J; bases not matched to a gene: 7. Per the germline V gene, CDR1 is MNHEY and CDR2 is SVGAGI.

The chain links TRBV14 to TRBJ2-1; 8 bases agree with TRBD1. Germline CDR1 and CDR2: SGHDN and FVKESK. Germline trimming cut 0 bases from V and 8 bases from J; bases unmatched to any gene: 9. This CDR3 contains 16 residues. CDR3 coding DNA: TGTGCCAGCAGCCAAGATTCCAGGACAGGGTGGTATGAGCAGTTCTTC. Translated, it gives CASSQDSRTGWYEQFF.

CDR3 DNA sequence: TGTGCCAGCAGTCTACAGGGCTCGACCTATGGCTACACCTTC. Translating gives CASSLQGSTYGYTF. The V call is TRBV28, the J call TRBJ1-2; TRBD1 is a possible D gene (6 bases). With 5 bases removed from V and 4 bases from J, the gap between germline ends came to 14 bases. This CDR3 is built from 14 residues. Germline V gene data show CDR1 as MDHEN and CDR2 as SYDVKM.

In regard to this clone: The same CDR3 arises from other DNA sequences in this sample as well. The V and J genes are TRBV11-2 and TRBJ2-7; TRBD1 matches 9 bases. CDR3 length equals 13 residues. Trimming removed 6 bases from V and 4 bases from J; junction bases left unmatched: 4. CDR1 and CDR2 from the germline V gene are SGHAT and FQNNGV. The CDR3 spells CASSPGTGYEQYF. The CDR3 region has the DNA TGTGCCAGCAGTCCCGGGACAGGGTACGAGCAGTACTTC.

V is TRBV28 and J is TRBJ2-7; D not resolved. Germline V gene lookup returns CDR1 MDHEN and CDR2 SYDVKM. The CDR3 is 15 residues long. The V and J ends lost 5 bases and 2 bases respectively, with 16 bases between them. The CDR3 bases are TGTGCCAGCAGTCCCCTTCTTGGATCTACCTACGAGCAGTACTTC. Its translation: CASSPLLGSTYEQYF.

This chain connects TRBV13 to TRBJ2-7; 12 nucleotides align to TRBD2. V shed 2 bases and J 3 bases; nucleotides not matched to a gene: 2. The CDR3 consists of 15 residues. The germline V gene has CDR1 PRHDT and CDR2 FYEKMQ (reference sequence). The CDR3: CASSLRTSGNYEQYF. CDR3 in DNA: TGTGCCAGCAGCTTACGGACTAGCGGGAACTACGAGCAGTACTTC.

Remarks on this clone: Other DNA sequences in this specimen translate into the identical CDR3. V is TRBV9 and J is TRBJ2-7; TRBD2 agrees at 7 bases. J lost 1 base, V lost 0 bases, and 4 bases had no gene match. The CDR3 extends over 15 amino acids. Germline V gives CDR1 SGDLS, CDR2 YYNGEE. This CDR3 reads CASSVGNSGSYEQYF. DNA of the CDR3: TGTGCCAGCAGCGTAGGAAATAGCGGGTCCTACGAGCAGTACTTC.

This clone has a single count. This CDR3 is CASSSGQGSAYNEQFF. CDR3 coding DNA: TGTGCCAGCAGCTCCGGACAGGGTTCGGCGTACAATGAGCAGTTCTTC. The chain recombines TRBV7-9 with TRBJ2-1, with 8 bases matching TRBD1. The germline gives CDR1 SEHNR, CDR2 FQNEAQ (reference sequence). The CDR3 contains 16 residues. Trimming cost V 4 bases and J 4 bases; bases outside gene matches: 9.

V usage is TRBV6-5 and J usage is TRBJ1-4; D remains ambiguous. Germline loops: CDR1 MNHEY, CDR2 SVGAGI. Trimming left V 6 bases short and J 7 bases short, with 18 bases between. This CDR3 region has 15 residues. The CDR3 coding sequence is TGTGCCAGCAGACCCGACAAGTTTCTGGGTGAAAAACTGTTTTTT. Translating gives CASRPDKFLGEKLFF.

About this clone: The sample contains more than one DNA sequence encoding this CDR3. Here the CDR3 reads CASSYGVGYEQYF. In DNA form, the CDR3 reads TGTGCCAGCAGTTACGGTGTAGGCTACGAGCAGTACTTC. The chain combines TRBV6-5 with TRBJ2-7; D is unresolved. CDR1 and CDR2 (germline): MNHEY, SVGAGI. This CDR3 has 13 amino acids. The V gene lost 2 bases and the J gene lost 3 bases, with 8 bases spanning the gap.

This clone was observed a single time. Other nucleotide sequences from this sample produce the same CDR3. V usage is TRBV30 and J usage is TRBJ2-3, with a possible D match to TRBD2 (6 bases). V lost 2 bases and J lost 0, with 12 bases in between. The CDR3 has 15 amino acids. CDR1 and CDR2 (germline): GTSNPN, SVGIG (reference sequence). The CDR3 reads CAWSRGGSSTDTQYF. CDR3 in DNA: TGTGCCTGGAGTAGAGGAGGGTCTAGCACAGATACGCAGTATTTT. The full variable domain, rest sourced from reference TRBV30 and TRBJ2-3, is SQTIHQWPATLVQPVGSPLSLECTVEGTSNPNLYWYRQAAGRGLQLLFYSVGIGQISSEVPQNLSASRPQDRQFILSSKKLLLSDSGFYLCAWSRGGSSTDTQYFGPGTRLTVL.

The V gene is TRBV28, the J gene TRBJ2-1; D is possibly TRBD1 (7 bases). The germline V gene has CDR1 MDHEN and CDR2 SYDVKM. CDR3 length: 14 residues. V was trimmed by 6 bases and J by 8 bases, leaving 17 bases between them. The CDR3 loop is CASSRTGGADEQFF. The CDR3 DNA follows: TGTGCCAGCAGCCGGACAGGAGGGGCCGATGAGCAGTTCTTC.

This clone was detected only once. V is TRBV9 and J is TRBJ2-1; D uncertain. Per germline, CDR1 SGDLS and CDR2 YYNGEE. The CDR3 runs 13 residues. The V end lost 0 bases, the J end lost 11 bases, and 12 bases lay between the germline ends. The CDR3 reads CASSVGGLTQQFF. The CDR3 coding sequence is TGTGCCAGCAGCGTAGGCGGTCTAACCCAGCAGTTCTTC.